This T cell receptor beta chain derives from a study of cytomegalovirus exposure and HLA in healthy donors. Healthy bone marrow donors made up the donors. The CDR3 has 12 amino acids. Germline CDR1 and CDR2: MNHEY and SVGAGI. With 2 bases removed from V and 8 bases from J, the gap between germline ends came to 9 bases. Study-level points and caveats: Reportedly, HLA-A and HLA-B alleles of most subjects were accurately predicted from TCR beta. In a later analysis, HLA-associated beta chains showed higher expansion and lower generation probabilities than comparable chains. In an earlier analysis, in fewer than 700 donors, most V segments appeared productive either ~90% or ~30% of the time.

With respect to this clone: Its antigen is as yet unknown.

PCR used 60 Vbeta primers and 13 Jbeta primers. Only in-frame clones appear in the TCRdb table, and some are missing; sequencing was by immunoSEQ multiplex PCR. The table has 150,000 or so clones, 60% to 85% seen once. The sample was PBMCs. This sequence was found in a woman aged 50 to 60 in good health and CMV-seropositive. The chain couples TRBV6-5 to TRBJ1-2, with D uncertain. Written as DNA, the CDR3 is TGTGCCAGCAGTTACGGTGGAGGGGGCTACACCTTC. It specifies CASSYGGGGYTF.